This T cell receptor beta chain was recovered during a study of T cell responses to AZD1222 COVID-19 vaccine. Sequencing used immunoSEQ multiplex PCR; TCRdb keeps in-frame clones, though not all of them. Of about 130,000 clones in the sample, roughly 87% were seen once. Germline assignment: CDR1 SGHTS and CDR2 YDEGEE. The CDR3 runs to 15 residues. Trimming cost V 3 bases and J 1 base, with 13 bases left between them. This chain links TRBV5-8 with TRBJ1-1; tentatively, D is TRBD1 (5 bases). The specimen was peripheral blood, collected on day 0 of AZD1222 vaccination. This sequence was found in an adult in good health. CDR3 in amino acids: CASSSRGDENTEAFF. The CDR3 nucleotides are TGTGCCAGCAGCTCTCGGGGGGATGAGAACACTGAAGCTTTCTTT.